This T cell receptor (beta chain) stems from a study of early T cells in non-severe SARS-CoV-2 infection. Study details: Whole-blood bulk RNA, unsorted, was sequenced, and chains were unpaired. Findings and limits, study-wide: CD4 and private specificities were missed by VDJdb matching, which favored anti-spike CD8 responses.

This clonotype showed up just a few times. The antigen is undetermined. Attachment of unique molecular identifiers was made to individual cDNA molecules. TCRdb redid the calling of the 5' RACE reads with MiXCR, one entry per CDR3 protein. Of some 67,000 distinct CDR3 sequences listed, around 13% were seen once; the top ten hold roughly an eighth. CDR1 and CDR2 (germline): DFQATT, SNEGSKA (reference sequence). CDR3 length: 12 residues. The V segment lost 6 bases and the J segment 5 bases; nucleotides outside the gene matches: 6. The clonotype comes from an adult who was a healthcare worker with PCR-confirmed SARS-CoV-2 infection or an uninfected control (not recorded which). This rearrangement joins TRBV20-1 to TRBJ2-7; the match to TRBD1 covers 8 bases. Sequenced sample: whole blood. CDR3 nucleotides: TGCAGTGCCACGGGACAGGAAAACGAGCAGTACTTC. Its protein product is CSATGQENEQYF.